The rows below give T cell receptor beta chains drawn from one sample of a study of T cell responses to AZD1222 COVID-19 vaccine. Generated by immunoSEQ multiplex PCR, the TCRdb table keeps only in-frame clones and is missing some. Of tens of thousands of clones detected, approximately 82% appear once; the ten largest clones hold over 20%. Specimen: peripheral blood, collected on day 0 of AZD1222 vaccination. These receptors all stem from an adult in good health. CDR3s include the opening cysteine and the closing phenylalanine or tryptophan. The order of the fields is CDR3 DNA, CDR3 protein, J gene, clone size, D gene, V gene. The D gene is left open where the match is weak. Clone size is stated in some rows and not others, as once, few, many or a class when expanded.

DNA: TGTGCCAGCAGCCAAGATTCCGAGCAGTTCTTC
CDR3: CASSQDSEQFF
J: TRBJ2-1
size: NA
D: NA
V: TRBV3-1/TRBV3-2

DNA: TGTGCCATCAGTGAGGATGGACTTGAAGCTTTCTTT
CDR3: CAISEDGLEAFF
J: TRBJ1-1
size: NA
D: NA
V: TRBV10-3

DNA: TGTGCCAGCAGTGAAGCGTATCAGGAGGATGGCTACACCTTC
CDR3: CASSEAYQEDGYTF
J: TRBJ1-2
size: many
D: NA
V: TRBV6-1

DNA: TGTGCCAGCAGTGAAACAGGGATTCTACTTTCACCCCTCCACTTT
CDR3: CASSETGILLSPLHF
J: TRBJ1-6
size: NA
D: NA
V: TRBV25-1

DNA: TGTGCCAGCAGTTACCCAAGCCGCTCTGGAAACACCATATATTTT
CDR3: CASSYPSRSGNTIYF
J: TRBJ1-3
size: NA
D: NA
V: TRBV6-6

DNA: TGTGCCAGCAGCTTGAGGGCTAACTATGGCTACACCTTC
CDR3: CASSLRANYGYTF
J: TRBJ1-2
size: NA
D: NA
V: TRBV5-6

DNA: TGTGCCAGCAGCTTAGGGGAGAATCAGCCCCAGCATTTT
CDR3: CASSLGENQPQHF
J: TRBJ1-5
size: NA
D: NA
V: TRBV7-6

DNA: TGTGCCAGCAGCTTATCGATCGACTATGGCTACACCTTC
CDR3: CASSLSIDYGYTF
J: TRBJ1-2
size: NA
D: NA
V: TRBV7-2

DNA: TGTGCCAGCAGTTACAGACCCTCTAATGAAAAACTGTTTTTT
CDR3: CASSYRPSNEKLFF
J: TRBJ1-4
size: NA
D: NA
V: TRBV28

DNA: TGTGCCACCAGTGATTTAAACAGGGGGCAACCTGAAGCTTTCTTT
CDR3: CATSDLNRGQPEAFF
J: TRBJ1-1
size: NA
D: TRBD1
V: TRBV24-1

DNA: TGTGCCAGCGGAGGGGATCACTATGGCTACACCTTC
CDR3: CASGGDHYGYTF
J: TRBJ1-2
size: NA
D: NA
V: TRBV11-2

DNA: TGTGCCAGTAGTATTTCTTCTAGCACAGATACGCAGTATTTT
CDR3: CASSISSSTDTQYF
J: TRBJ2-3
size: NA
D: NA
V: TRBV19

DNA: TGTGCCAGCTCACCGGAGGCAGGGGTCTATGGCTACACCTTC
CDR3: CASSPEAGVYGYTF
J: TRBJ1-2
size: NA
D: NA
V: TRBV18

DNA: TGTGCCAGCAGCCAAGATAACGGTATCTATGGCTACACCTTC
CDR3: CASSQDNGIYGYTF
J: TRBJ1-2
size: NA
D: NA
V: TRBV4-2

DNA: TGTGCCAGCAGTGACTCCTACTACAATGAGCAGTTCTTC
CDR3: CASSDSYYNEQFF
J: TRBJ2-1
size: NA
D: NA
V: TRBV6-5

DNA: TGTGCCAGCAGCTTAGTAGGGGGCCGCACCGGGGAGCTGTTTTTT
CDR3: CASSLVGGRTGELFF
J: TRBJ2-2
size: NA
D: TRBD1
V: TRBV11-3

DNA: TGCAGCGTGGGGCGGGGAGCCGGGGAGCTGTTTTTT
CDR3: CSVGRGAGELFF
J: TRBJ2-2
size: NA
D: NA
V: TRBV29-1

DNA: TGTGCCAGCAGTTTACGCTCCGTGGGTGAGCAGTTCTTC
CDR3: CASSLRSVGEQFF
J: TRBJ2-1
size: few
D: NA
V: TRBV27

DNA: TGCGCCAGCAGCTTGGCGAAGACTAGCGGGTACAATGAGCAGTTCTTC
CDR3: CASSLAKTSGYNEQFF
J: TRBJ2-1
size: NA
D: TRBD2
V: TRBV5-1